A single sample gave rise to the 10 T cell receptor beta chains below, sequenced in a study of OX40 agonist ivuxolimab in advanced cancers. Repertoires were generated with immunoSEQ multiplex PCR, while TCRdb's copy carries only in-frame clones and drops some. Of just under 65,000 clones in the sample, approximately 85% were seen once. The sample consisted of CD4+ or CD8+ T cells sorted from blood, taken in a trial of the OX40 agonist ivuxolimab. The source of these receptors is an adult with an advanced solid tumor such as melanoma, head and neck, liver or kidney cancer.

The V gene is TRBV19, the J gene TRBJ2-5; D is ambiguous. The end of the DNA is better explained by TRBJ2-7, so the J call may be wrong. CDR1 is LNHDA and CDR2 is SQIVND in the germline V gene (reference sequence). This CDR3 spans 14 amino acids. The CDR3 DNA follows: TGTGCCAGTAGCATTATACACCTAACCTACGAGCAGTACTTC. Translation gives CASSIIHLTYEQYF.

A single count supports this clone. The CDR3, as DNA: TGTGCCAGCAGCTTGGGAGGGTCCGGGGAGCTGTTTTTT. Amino acids: CASSLGGSGELFF. The V gene is TRBV5-5, the J gene TRBJ2-2; maybe TRBD2 (5 bases). There are 13 residues in the CDR3. The germline gives CDR1 SGHKS, CDR2 YYEKEE (reference sequence). The germline V and J ends were trimmed by 0 bases and 6 bases, with 6 bases remaining between them.

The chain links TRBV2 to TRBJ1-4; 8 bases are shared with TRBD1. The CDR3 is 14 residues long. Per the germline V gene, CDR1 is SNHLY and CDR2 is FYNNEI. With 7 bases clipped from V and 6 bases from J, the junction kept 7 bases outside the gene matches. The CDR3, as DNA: TGTGCCAGCAAGCAGGGGGCCAACTATGAAAAACTGTTTTTT. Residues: CASKQGANYEKLFF.

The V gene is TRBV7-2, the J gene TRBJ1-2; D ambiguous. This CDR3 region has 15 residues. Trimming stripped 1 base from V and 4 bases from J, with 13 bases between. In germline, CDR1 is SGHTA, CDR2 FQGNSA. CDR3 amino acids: CASSLDGSGVYGYTF. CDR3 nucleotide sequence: TGTGCCAGCAGCTTAGACGGGAGCGGGGTCTATGGCTACACCTTC.

The CDR3 reads CASSPGFSGTYNEQFF. The CDR3, as DNA: TGTGCCAGCAGCCCCGGCTTTAGCGGGACTTACAATGAGCAGTTCTTC. The genes are TRBV11-3 and TRBJ2-1, with 8 bases lining up with TRBD2. The CDR3 totals 16 residues. CDR1 is SGHNT, CDR2 YENEEA, per germline. V was pared by 5 bases and J by 4 bases, with 10 bases of the junction left unmatched. Together with reference TRBV11-3 and TRBJ2-1, the CDR3 gives the full variable domain: EAGVVQSPRYKIIEKKQPVAFWCNPISGHNTLYWYLQNLGQGPELLIRYENEEAVDDSQLPKDRFSAERLKGVDSTLKIQPAELGDSAVYLCASSPGFSGTYNEQFFGPGTRLTVL.

The CDR3 loop reads CASSLGLTDSGANVLTF. CDR3 sequence (DNA): TGTGCCAGCAGTTTGGGACTGACAGACTCTGGGGCCAACGTCCTGACTTTC. This sequence joins TRBV28 and TRBJ2-6; D possibly corresponds to TRBD2 (6 bases). Germline V gene sequence: CDR1 MDHEN, CDR2 SYDVKM. The CDR3 totals 17 residues. The germline V and J ends were trimmed by 3 bases and 0 bases, with 12 bases remaining between them.

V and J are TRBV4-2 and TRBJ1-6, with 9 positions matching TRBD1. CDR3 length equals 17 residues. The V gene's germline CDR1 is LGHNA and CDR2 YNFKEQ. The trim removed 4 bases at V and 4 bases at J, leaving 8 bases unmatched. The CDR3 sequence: CASSPTPDRGYNSPLHF. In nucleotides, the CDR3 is TGTGCCAGCAGCCCGACCCCAGACAGGGGGTATAATTCACCCCTCCACTTT.

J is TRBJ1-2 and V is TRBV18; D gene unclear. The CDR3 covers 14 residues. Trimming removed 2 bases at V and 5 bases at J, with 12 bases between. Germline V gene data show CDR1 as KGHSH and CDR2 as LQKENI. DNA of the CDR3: TGTGCCAGCTCACCAGGCGGGGATGGGTATGGCTACACCTTC. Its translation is CASSPGGDGYGYTF.

CDR3 sequence: CAGSGTDYGYTF. The CDR3, as DNA: TGTGCCGGCTCTGGGACGGACTATGGCTACACCTTC. The chain recombines TRBV30 with TRBJ1-2, with D possibly matching TRBD1 (5 bases). Trimming removed 8 bases at V and 3 bases at J, with 13 bases between. Germline CDR1 GTSNPN, CDR2 SVGIG (reference sequence). This CDR3 is built from 12 residues.

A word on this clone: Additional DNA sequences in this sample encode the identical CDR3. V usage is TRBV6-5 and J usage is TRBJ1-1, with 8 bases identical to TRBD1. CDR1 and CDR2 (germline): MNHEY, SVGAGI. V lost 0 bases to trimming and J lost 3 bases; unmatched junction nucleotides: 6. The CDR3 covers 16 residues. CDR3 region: CASSYSYLQGDTEAFF. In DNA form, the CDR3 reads TGTGCCAGCAGTTACTCCTATCTACAGGGGGACACTGAAGCTTTCTTT.